This TCR beta chain originates from a study of blood T cells in healthy people across ages. Study-level findings and limits: Diversity of TCR beta correlated strongly with naive T cell percentage.

On this clonotype: What it binds is not known.

Germline V lookup: CDR1 SGHNT, CDR2 YENEEA. V trimming: 5 bases; J trimming: 4 bases; junction bases outside the gene matches: 5. The CDR3 is 15 amino acids. Using a J-beta primer mix together with a sample-barcoded 5' primer, a second PCR was run for roughly 6 to 12 cycles. A template-switch adaptor containing 12 random nucleotides labeled each cDNA molecule. CDR3-containing paired-end reads numbered at least 2.5 million in each sample. TCRdb recomputed calls from the 5' RACE reads with MiXCR, one row per CDR3 protein. The sample includes roughly 1,300,000 distinct CDR3 sequences, almost 60% of them seen just once.

Sequencing was carried out using blood. This sequence was found in a man aged 18 to 35 in good health. The V call is TRBV11-3, the J call TRBJ2-1, with 10 bases fitting TRBD2. CDR3 residues: CASSPQRGGYNEQFF. Here the CDR3 DNA reads TGTGCCAGCAGCCCGCAGCGGGGGGGTTACAATGAGCAGTTCTTC.